This record concerns one TCR beta chain sequence. Its antigen is unknown. This sample stems from a study of shared clonotypes between healthy human individuals. About the research overall: The study drew on a couple of women and a few men aged 18 to 49 as donors.

Sequencing was performed with immunoSEQ multiplex PCR; in TCRdb, only in-frame clones are kept and a portion is missing. The repertoire holds approximately 720,000 clones, with 92% as singletons. General study points: Enrolling few donors narrowed the genetic and exposure-history diversity that was represented.

V was trimmed by 1 base and J by 4 bases, leaving 10 bases between them. The CDR3 sequence is 14 residues long. From germline, CDR1 is LNHNV and CDR2 YYDKDF (reference sequence). In the naive CD8 group, cells lacked CD45RO and were positively selected for CCR7, so terminally differentiated effector memory CD45RA+ cells were left out. The sample was naive CD8+ T cells sorted from blood. The clonotype originates from a young man in good health. The chain carries TRBV15 and TRBJ2-5; D may match TRBD1 or TRBD2 (6 bases each). This chain's CDR3 is CATSRGEGGETQYF. CDR3 nucleotides: TGTGCCACCAGCAGAGGTGAGGGGGGAGAGACCCAGTACTTC.